Below are 9 T cell receptor beta chains sequenced from a single sample in a study of T cells expressing NK-cell markers. From the 5' RACE reads, TCRdb lists one entry per CDR3 protein and no DNA. The listing records over 150,000 distinct CDR3 sequences. The sample consisted of blood T cells: a sorted CD56 or NKG2C T cell subset, CD4+ or CD8+ T cells, or bulk PBMC T cells (not recorded which). Every receptor here comes from a woman in her fifties or sixties in good health.

The rearrangement uses TRBV5-1 and TRBJ1-1. The CDR3 loop spans 14 amino acids. Germline lookup yields CDR1 SGHRS and CDR2 YFSETQ. The CDR3 protein is CASSSNDGNTEAFF.

The V call is TRBV15, the J call TRBJ2-7; TCRdb returns TRBD2, unconfirmable since there is no DNA. Germline V gene lookup returns CDR1 LNHNV and CDR2 YYDKDF (reference sequence). The CDR3 spans 15 residues. The CDR3 protein is CATSIEGTSPYEQYF. Looking up the rest from reference TRBV15 and TRBJ2-7 gives the full variable domain: DAMVIQNPRYQVTQFGKPVTLSCSQTLNHNVMYWYQQKSSQAPKLLFHYYDKDFNNEADTPDNFQSRRPNTSFCFLDIRSPGLGDTAMYLCATSIEGTSPYEQYFGPGTRLTVT.

The rearrangement joins TRBV12-3 or TRBV12-4 to TRBJ2-5. The CDR3 is 14 residues long. The CDR3: CASSLANPRETQYF.

This rearrangement joins TRBV7-9 to TRBJ2-1; TCRdb outputs TRBD1, but without DNA this stays unchecked. From germline, CDR1 is SEHNR and CDR2 FQNEAQ (reference sequence). CDR3 length: 15 amino acids. CDR3 loop: CASSLSQGAYNEQFF.

V gene TRBV9 combines with J gene TRBJ2-5. CDR1 is SGDLS and CDR2 is YYNGEE in the germline V gene. The CDR3 is made up of 14 amino acids. The CDR3 loop is CASSERYQPETQYF.

The chain employs TRBV7-9 and TRBJ1-1. The CDR3 extends over 14 amino acids. In germline, CDR1 is SEHNR, CDR2 FQNEAQ (reference sequence). This CDR3 is CASSLGLGDTEAFF.

This sequence joins TRBV11-2 and TRBJ2-1. Germline-derived CDR1 and CDR2 are SGHAT and FQNNGV. This CDR3 is 11 amino acids long. The CDR3 sequence is CASTAGDEQFF.

V and J are TRBV3-1 and TRBJ2-2. This CDR3 contains 15 residues. The germline V gene has CDR1 LGHDT and CDR2 YNNKEL (reference sequence). CDR3: CASSLGSDWAGELFF.

The chain joins TRBV12-3 or TRBV12-4 to TRBJ2-1. The CDR3 spans 12 residues. CDR3 region: CASSLKYNEQFF.